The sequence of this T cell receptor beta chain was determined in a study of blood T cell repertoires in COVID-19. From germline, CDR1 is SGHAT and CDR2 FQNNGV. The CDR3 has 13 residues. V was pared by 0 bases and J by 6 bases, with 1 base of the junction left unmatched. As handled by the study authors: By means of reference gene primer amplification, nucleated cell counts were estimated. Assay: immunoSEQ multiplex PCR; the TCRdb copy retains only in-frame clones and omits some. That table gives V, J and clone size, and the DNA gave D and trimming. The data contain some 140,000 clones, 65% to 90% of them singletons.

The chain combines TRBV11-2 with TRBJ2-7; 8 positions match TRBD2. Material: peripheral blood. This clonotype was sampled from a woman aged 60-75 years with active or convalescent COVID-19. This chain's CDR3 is CASSLERGGEQYF. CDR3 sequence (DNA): TGTGCCAGCAGCTTAGAACGGGGGGGCGAGCAGTACTTC.